The 7 T cell receptor beta chains given below trace back to one sample, sequenced in a study of PD-L1 blockade in urothelial cancer. The sample's time point: peripheral blood 6 weeks after treatment start. The method was immunoSEQ multiplex PCR; TCRdb's version includes in-frame clones alone and lacks a portion of them. The data hold 41,000 or so clones, with roughly 81% observed a single time. The sequencing here drew on PBMCs, taken around atezolizumab (anti-PD-L1) treatment. These receptors all stem from a man aged 65 to 85 with urothelial cancer.

This rearrangement joins TRBV11-2 to TRBJ1-1; D unresolved. V lost 1 base and J 0 bases, leaving 9 bases between the germline ends. Germline values: CDR1 SGHAT, CDR2 FQNNGV. The CDR3 loop spans 15 amino acids. The CDR3 bases are TGTGCCAGCAGCTTAGCCGCAGGCTTGAACACTGAAGCTTTCTTT. Translation gives CASSLAAGLNTEAFF.

The chain carries TRBV6-5 and TRBJ1-5; 10 bases align to TRBD1. The trim removed 4 bases at V and 5 bases at J, leaving 5 bases unmatched. Germline V lookup: CDR1 MNHEY, CDR2 SVGAGI. This CDR3 spans 15 amino acids. The CDR3 protein is CASSSRQGAHQPQHF. DNA of the CDR3: TGTGCCAGCAGTTCAAGACAGGGGGCGCATCAGCCCCAGCATTTT.

The chain links TRBV2 to TRBJ2-7; no clear D gene. Germline V gene lookup returns CDR1 SNHLY and CDR2 FYNNEI. The CDR3 is 11 amino acids. V dropped 6 bases and J dropped 3 bases, with 6 bases sitting between them. DNA for the CDR3: TGTGCCAGCAGGGCAGGCTACGAGCAGTACTTC. Encoded protein: CASRAGYEQYF.

The genes are TRBV19 and TRBJ2-7; D not certain. CDR1 LNHDA and CDR2 SQIVND come from the germline V gene (reference sequence). The V end was cut by 3 bases, the J end by 0 bases, with 9 bases between. The CDR3 runs to 14 residues. CDR3 residues: CASSISTYSYEQYF. In DNA, the CDR3 is TGTGCCAGTAGTATTTCAACATACTCCTACGAGCAGTACTTC.

This clone was seen a few times. The V and J genes are TRBV2 and TRBJ1-1; D gene uncertain. Germline assignment: CDR1 SNHLY and CDR2 FYNNEI. CDR3 length equals 14 residues. The V end lost 7 bases, the J end lost 0 bases, and 12 bases lay between the germline ends. CDR3 sequence reads: CASIPTKLNTEAFF. CDR3 nucleotide sequence: TGTGCCAGCATTCCCACAAAACTGAACACTGAAGCTTTCTTT.

The V gene is TRBV7-2, the J gene TRBJ2-1, with D perhaps matching TRBD2 (6 bases). This CDR3 has 16 amino acids. Trimming took off 1 base at V and 6 bases at J, with 16 bases between the two ends. The germline V gene has CDR1 SGHTA and CDR2 FQGNSA. This CDR3 is CASSLVGPGVGNEQFF. Here the CDR3 DNA reads TGTGCCAGCAGCTTAGTAGGCCCGGGAGTTGGCAATGAGCAGTTCTTC.

The V gene is TRBV5-1, the J gene TRBJ1-1; 7 nucleotides agree with TRBD1. CDR1 and CDR2 (germline): SGHRS, YFSETQ. The CDR3 has 16 amino acids. J was trimmed by 0 bases and V by 4 bases; bases with no gene match: 9. The CDR3 coding sequence is TGCGCCAGCAGCCGGGGGACAGAACTTATGAACACTGAAGCTTTCTTT. This encodes CASSRGTELMNTEAFF.